These 21 T cell receptor beta chains came from one sample sequenced in a study of blood T cells in healthy people across ages. A J-beta primer mix and a sample-barcoded 5' primer were used in a second PCR of roughly 7 to 12 cycles. TCRdb analysed the 5' RACE reads with MiXCR anew, one entry per CDR3 protein. The sample contains fewer than 2,000,000 distinct CDR3 sequences, roughly two fifths of which appear only once. Sequencing used blood. These TCRs come from a human donor in good health.

The rearrangement uses TRBV20-1 and TRBJ2-3, with a tentative D call TRBD1 (6 bases). The length of the CDR3 is 15 residues. Germline loops: CDR1 DFQATT, CDR2 SNEGSKA (reference sequence). The V end lost 2 bases, the J end lost 2 bases, and 14 bases lay between the germline ends. As DNA, the CDR3 is TGCAGTGCTAGACCCAAGGGGGACATCACAGATACGCAGTATTTT. It encodes CSARPKGDITDTQYF.

This clonotype has a handful of counts. This chain joins TRBV29-1 and TRBJ2-5; weak D call: TRBD1 (6 bases). V lost 4 bases and J lost 4, with 13 bases in between. The CDR3 consists of 13 residues. Looked up from germline, CDR1 is SQVTM and CDR2 is ANQGSEA. CDR3 bases: TGCAGCGTTGCTGTTAACAGGGCAGAGACCCAGTACTTC. Translated, it gives CSVAVNRAETQYF.

The chain couples TRBV6-2 or TRBV6-3 to TRBJ2-7; the D is unclear. Germline V gene sequence: CDR1 MNHEY, CDR2 SVGEGT. Trimming stripped 6 bases from V and 4 bases from J, with 13 bases between. The CDR3 is 13 residues long. The CDR3 loop reads CASSYPTSYEQYF. The CDR3 bases are TGTGCCAGCAGCTACCCCACCTCATACGAGCAGTACTTC.

The chain links TRBV29-1 to TRBJ2-1; 13 bases map to TRBD2. This CDR3 is 14 amino acids long. From germline, CDR1 is SQVTM and CDR2 ANQGSEA. Germline trimming cut 4 bases from V and 5 bases from J; bases unmatched to any gene: 2. The CDR3 spells CSVATSGGDNEQFF. The CDR3 coding sequence is TGCAGCGTTGCCACTAGCGGGGGGGACAATGAGCAGTTCTTC.

A few counts support this clonotype. V gene TRBV25-1 combines with J gene TRBJ1-6; TRBD1 is a possible D gene (5 bases). CDR3 size: 13 residues. The V gene lost 4 bases and the J gene lost 9 bases, with 10 bases spanning the gap. Germline assignment: CDR1 MGHDK and CDR2 SYGVNS. The CDR3 coding sequence is TGTGCCAGCAGTGCCAGGGAGGGTTCACCCCTCCACTTT. It encodes CASSAREGSPLHF. The variable domain in full, with the rest retrieved from reference TRBV25-1 and TRBJ1-6, is EADIYQTPRYLVIGTGKKITLECSQTMGHDKMYWYQQDPGMELHLIHYSYGVNSTEKGDLSSESTVSRIRTEHFPLTLESARPSHTSQYLCASSAREGSPLHFGNGTRLTVT.

V usage is TRBV6-2 or TRBV6-3 and J usage is TRBJ1-5; D is uncertain. V was trimmed by 4 bases and J by 5 bases, leaving 18 bases between them. This CDR3 has 16 amino acids. Germline loops: CDR1 MNHEY, CDR2 SVGEGT. The CDR3 DNA reads as TGTGCCAGCAGTTGGAGCAAACGGAGATTTGATCAGCCCCAGCATTTT. Residues: CASSWSKRRFDQPQHF.

This clonotype has a handful of counts. The chain uses TRBV14 and TRBJ1-1; unclear D gene. Trimming pared 6 bases from V and 0 bases from J, leaving 17 bases between. CDR1 is SGHDN and CDR2 is FVKESK in the germline V gene. The CDR3 runs to 16 residues. Here the CDR3 reads CASSHSGRPMNTEAFF. The CDR3 nucleotides read TGTGCCAGCAGTCACTCCGGCAGGCCCATGAACACTGAAGCTTTCTTT.

The V gene is TRBV6-1, the J gene TRBJ2-3; D is possibly TRBD1 (5 bases). CDR3 length: 15 residues. Trimming shortened V by 5 bases and J by 0 bases, and 12 bases separated the two germline ends. CDR1 and CDR2 from the germline V gene are MNHNS and SASEGT. Written as DNA, the CDR3 is TGTGCCAGCAGTAGAAGACAGTCTAGCACAGATACGCAGTATTTT. It translates to CASSRRQSSTDTQYF.

In regard to this clonotype: At one boundary the junction diverges from the germline segment, which might be a read error. The chain joins TRBV5-1 to TRBJ2-7; 7 bases agree with TRBD1. From germline, CDR1 is SGHRS and CDR2 YFSETQ. The CDR3 loop spans 14 amino acids. CDR3 coding DNA: TGCGCCAGCAGTTTGGGTTGGACAGGCTACGAGCAGTACTTC. This sequence encodes CASSLGWTGYEQYF.

On this clonotype: The junction does not match germline at one end; this may be a read error. The rearrangement links TRBV7-3 to TRBJ2-1; 7 bases map to TRBD2. Germline CDR1 is SGHTA and CDR2 is FQGTGA. This CDR3 contains 15 residues. As DNA, the CDR3 is TGTGCCAGCGGCTTAAGCGGGGACGCCTACAATGAGCAGTTCTTC. This translates into CASGLSGDAYNEQFF.

This rearrangement joins TRBV6-5 to TRBJ2-1; D possibly corresponds to TRBD2 (5 bases). The CDR3 totals 11 residues. Germline V gene data show CDR1 as MNHEY and CDR2 as SVGAGI. V lost 5 bases and J lost 15, with 14 bases in between. The CDR3 spells CASSDYPYAFF. The CDR3 coding sequence is TGTGCCAGCAGTGACTACCCCTACGCGTTCTTC.

This clonotype was seen only a few times. The J gene is TRBJ1-2, the V gene TRBV6-6; D is uncertain. Trimming stripped 2 bases from V and 8 bases from J, with 21 bases between. The V gene's germline CDR1 is MNHNY and CDR2 SVGAGI (reference sequence). The CDR3 has 16 amino acids. CDR3 protein: CASSYPSVRGGYGYTF. CDR3 bases: TGTGCCAGCAGTTACCCGAGTGTTAGAGGAGGATACGGCTACACCTTC.

V usage is TRBV9 and J usage is TRBJ2-7, with 8 bases lining up with TRBD1. The ends lost 0 bases at V and 6 bases at J; junction bases unmatched: 8. This CDR3 region has 15 residues. Germline CDR1 reads SGDLS; CDR2 reads YYNGEE. Here the CDR3 DNA reads TGTGCCAGCAGCGTAGGACAGGGGTATTCAGGCGAGCAGTACTTC. This gives the protein CASSVGQGYSGEQYF.

The table lists this clonotype with a few counts. The chain uses TRBV29-1 and TRBJ2-3; tentative D call: TRBD1 (6 bases). Trimming pared 4 bases from V and 0 bases from J, leaving 8 bases between. CDR1 and CDR2 from the germline V gene are SQVTM and ANQGSEA. The CDR3 length is 13 residues. The CDR3 sequence: CSVGDTSTDTQYF. In nucleotides, the CDR3 is TGCAGCGTTGGGGACACTAGCACAGATACGCAGTATTTT.

This clonotype appeared a few times. The V call is TRBV7-9, the J call TRBJ1-2; 10 nucleotides agree with TRBD1. The germline CDR1 and CDR2 sequences are SEHNR and FQNEAQ (reference sequence). After removal of 1 base from V and 7 bases from J, the junction contained 9 bases not matched to a gene. This CDR3 has 16 amino acids. In DNA form, the CDR3 reads TGTGCCAGCAGCTTAGTAGGACGACAGGGGGCGTTTGGCTACACCTTC. Amino acid sequence: CASSLVGRQGAFGYTF. Based on the CDR3 plus reference TRBV7-9 and TRBJ1-2, the full variable domain is DTGVSQNPRHKITKRGQNVTFRCDPISEHNRLYWYRQTLGQGPEFLTYFQNEAQLEKSRLLSDRFSAERPKGSFSTLEIQRTEQGDSAMYLCASSLVGRQGAFGYTFGSGTRLTVV.

The rearrangement uses TRBV4-2 and TRBJ2-7, with D possibly matching TRBD1 (5 bases). Looked up from germline, CDR1 is LGHNA and CDR2 is YNFKEQ. V lost 4 bases and J 3 bases, leaving 16 bases between the germline ends. The CDR3 is 15 residues long. The CDR3 reads CASSPQVGDYYEQYF. The CDR3 region has the DNA TGTGCCAGCAGCCCACAGGTAGGGGATTACTACGAGCAGTACTTC.

In its sample, this clonotype was seen a few times. The rearrangement uses TRBV12-3 or TRBV12-4 and TRBJ1-1; perhaps TRBD1 as D (5 bases). The germline V and J ends were trimmed by 0 bases and 1 base, with 6 bases remaining between them. The CDR3 runs 14 residues. CDR3 in amino acids: CASSLATANTEAFF. DNA of the CDR3: TGTGCCAGCAGTTTAGCGACAGCGAACACTGAAGCTTTCTTT.

In this sample, this clonotype turned up a few times. A read error may explain this, as a much larger clone is one base away. This chain joins TRBV6-5 and TRBJ1-5; D gene ambiguous. Germline CDR1 reads MNHEY; CDR2 reads SVGAGI. This CDR3 contains 13 residues. V lost 5 bases, J lost 3 bases, and 8 bases lay in between. Written as DNA, the CDR3 is TGTGCCAGCAGTCCGGACCTCAATCAGCCCCAGCATTTT. As protein: CASSPDLNQPQHF.

The chain is built from TRBV6-5 and TRBJ2-1; 8 nucleotides match TRBD2. After removal of 2 bases from V and 7 bases from J, the junction contained 4 bases not matched to a gene. The CDR3 sequence is 14 residues long. Germline values: CDR1 MNHEY, CDR2 SVGAGI. The CDR3 spells CASSYAGGRNEQFF. The CDR3 DNA reads TGTGCCAGCAGTTACGCGGGGGGCCGGAATGAGCAGTTCTTC.

This chain connects TRBV20-1 to TRBJ1-4, with no clear D. Germline lookup yields CDR1 DFQATT and CDR2 SNEGSKA (reference sequence). V lost 0 bases and J lost 0, with 8 bases in between. CDR3 size: 15 residues. CDR3 loop: CSARDPLPTNEKLFF. The DNA of the CDR3 is TGCAGTGCTAGAGATCCCCTACCAACTAATGAAAAACTGTTTTTT.

V gene TRBV6-2 or TRBV6-3 combines with J gene TRBJ2-1, with D possibly called TRBD1 or TRBD2 (6 bases each). This CDR3 has 20 amino acids. Trimming removed 5 bases from V and 1 base from J, with 27 bases in between. Per the germline V gene, CDR1 is MNHEY and CDR2 is SVGEGT. DNA for the CDR3: TGTGCCAGCAGTACCCTAGGGGGGCTGGTCGCCATGGTATCCTACAATGAGCAGTTCTTC. Translation: CASSTLGGLVAMVSYNEQFF.